This note documents a single T cell receptor beta chain sequence. Trimming took off 5 bases at V and 6 bases at J, with 14 bases between the two ends. The germline gives CDR1 SGHRS, CDR2 YFSETQ. The CDR3 loop spans 13 amino acids. Authors' analysis steps: Reference gene primers were amplified, and this amplification served to estimate nucleated cell counts. Only in-frame clones appear in the TCRdb table, and some are missing; sequencing was by immunoSEQ multiplex PCR. V, J and clone size are taken as reported in that table, and D and trimming were inferred from the DNA itself. This sample has fewer than 250,000 clones; 88% occur once, and the top ten carry under 2%. These data belong to a study of blood T cell repertoires in COVID-19. Overall study context: COVID-19 samples, acute and convalescent, were from the United States, Italy and Spain. Sample material is recorded as cDNA or gDNA derived from T cells, B-cell-depleted T cells, or PBMCs.

The receptor comes from a man aged 70-80 years with acute or convalescent COVID-19. Sequencing was done on a sample of peripheral blood. The rearrangement joins TRBV5-1 to TRBJ1-2; TRBD1 is a possible D gene (5 bases). The CDR3 sequence is CASRETGSHGYTF. CDR3 sequence (DNA): TGCGCCAGCAGAGAAACAGGAAGCCATGGCTACACCTTC.